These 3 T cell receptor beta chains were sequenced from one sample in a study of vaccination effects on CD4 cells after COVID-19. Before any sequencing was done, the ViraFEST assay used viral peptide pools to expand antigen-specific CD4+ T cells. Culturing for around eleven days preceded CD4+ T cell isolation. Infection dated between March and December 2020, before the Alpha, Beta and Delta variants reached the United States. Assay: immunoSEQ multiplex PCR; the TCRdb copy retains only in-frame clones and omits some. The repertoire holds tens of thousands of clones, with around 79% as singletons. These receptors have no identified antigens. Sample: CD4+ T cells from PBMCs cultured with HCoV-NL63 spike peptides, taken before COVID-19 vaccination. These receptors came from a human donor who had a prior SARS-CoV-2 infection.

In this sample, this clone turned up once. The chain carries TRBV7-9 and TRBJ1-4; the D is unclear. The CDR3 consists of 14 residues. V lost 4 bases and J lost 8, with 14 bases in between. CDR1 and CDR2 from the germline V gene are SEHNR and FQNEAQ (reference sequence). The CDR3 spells CASSSGRLGEKLFF. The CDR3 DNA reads TGTGCCAGCAGCTCCGGAAGGTTGGGGGAAAAACTGTTTTTT.

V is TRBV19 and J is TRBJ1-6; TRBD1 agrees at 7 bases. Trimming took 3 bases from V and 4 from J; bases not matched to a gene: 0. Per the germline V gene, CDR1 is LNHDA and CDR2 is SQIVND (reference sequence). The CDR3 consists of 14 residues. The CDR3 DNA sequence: TGTGCCAGTAGTATGGGACAGTATAATTCACCCCTCCACTTT. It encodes CASSMGQYNSPLHF.

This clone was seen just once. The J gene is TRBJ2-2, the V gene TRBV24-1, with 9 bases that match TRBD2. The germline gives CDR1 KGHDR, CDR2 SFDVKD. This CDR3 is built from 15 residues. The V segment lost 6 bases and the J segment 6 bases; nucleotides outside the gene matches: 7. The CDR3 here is CATSLGLAGPGELFF. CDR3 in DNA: TGTGCCACCAGTCTAGGGCTAGCGGGACCCGGGGAGCTGTTTTTT.